Listed below are T cell receptor beta chains from one sample, sequenced in a study of blood T cell repertoires in COVID-19. Assay used: immunoSEQ multiplex PCR; TCRdb lists only in-frame clones, some missing. The sample holds about 480,000 clones, 85% to 90% seen once. Sequencing input: peripheral blood. The receptors originated from a woman aged 50 to 60 with COVID-19, enrolled during active disease. Each CDR3 is given with its conserved first and last residue. A D gene is named only where the DNA matches it firmly. Some rows mark clone size as missing; the rest say once, few, many or name a class of expanded clone.

J	D	size	V	DNA	CDR3
TRBJ1-5	.	.	TRBV21-1	TGTGCCAGCAGCAAAGACCCAAGGGACAGGGAAAGGTGTCAACAGCCCCAGCATTTT	CASSKDPRDRERCQQPQHF
TRBJ1-2	.	.	TRBV14	TGTGCCAGCAGCCAACAGGGTGGTGGCTACACCTTC	CASSQQGGGYTF
TRBJ1-1	.	.	TRBV9	TGTGCCAGCAGCGCCAGGGAGGACACTGAAGCTTTCTTT	CASSAREDTEAFF
TRBJ1-1	.	.	TRBV5-4	TGTGCCAGCAGAAGGATGGGGAGGGGCGCTGAAGCTTTCTTT	CASRRMGRGAEAFF
TRBJ2-1	TRBD2	.	TRBV9	TGTGCCAGCAGCCCCGGGACTAGCGGGCTAGACAATGAGCAGTTCTTC	CASSPGTSGLDNEQFF
TRBJ2-6	TRBD1	.	TRBV19	TGTGCCAGTCGGACAGGGTCTGGGGCCAACGTCCTGACTTTC	CASRTGSGANVLTF
TRBJ2-7	TRBD2	.	TRBV2	TGTGCCAGCAGTGTCTCCATCAGCGGGGGATTCTACGAGCAGTACTTC	CASSVSISGGFYEQYF
TRBJ2-3	TRBD2	.	TRBV9	TGTGCCAGCAGCGCCGGGGGGGCCAAAACAGATACGCAGTATTTT	CASSAGGAKTDTQYF
TRBJ1-2	.	.	TRBV9	TGTGCCAGCCACCAGGCTAACTATGGCTACACCTTC	CASHQANYGYTF
TRBJ2-7	.	.	TRBV2	TGTGCCAGCAGTGAAGGGCCGGACAGAACCTACGAGCAGTACTTC	CASSEGPDRTYEQYF
TRBJ2-4	.	.	TRBV21-1	TGTGCCAGCAGTTTAGCGGGGCACCTAGCCAAAAACATTCAGTACTTC	CASSLAGHLAKNIQYF
TRBJ1-1	.	.	TRBV13	TGTGCCAGCAGCTTAAGCCGGAACACTGAAGCTTTCTTT	CASSLSRNTEAFF
TRBJ2-1	TRBD1	.	TRBV6-5	TGTGCCAGCATCACCTACAGGGGAGACGTTAATGAGCAGTTCTTC	CASITYRGDVNEQFF
TRBJ2-7	.	.	TRBV5-1	TGCGCCAGCAGCTTTGGTCTAGACTACGAGCAGTACTTC	CASSFGLDYEQYF
TRBJ2-1	TRBD1	.	TRBV3-1/TRBV3-2	TGTGCCAGCAGCCCGGACAGGGGCCCCTACAATGAGCAGTTCTTC	CASSPDRGPYNEQFF
TRBJ1-1	TRBD1	.	TRBV28	TGTGCCAGTTTTCTGGACAGGGGAAGAAGGACTGAAGCTTTCTTT	CASFLDRGRRTEAFF
TRBJ1-2	.	.	TRBV5-4	TGTGCCAGCAGTCTTGCGGCCGGGGTTGGAGGCTACACCTTC	CASSLAAGVGGYTF
TRBJ1-6	.	.	TRBV10-3	TGTGCCATCAGTGAGTTTATCGATCTACCATTACAGGGATCAAATTCACCCCTCCACTTT	CAISEFIDLPLQGSNSPLHF
TRBJ1-5	.	.	TRBV3-1/TRBV3-2	TGTGCCAGCAGCCAAGACGGAGGCGGGAGCAATCAGCCCCAGCATTTT	CASSQDGGGSNQPQHF
TRBJ1-4	.	.	TRBV7-2	TGTGCCAGCAGCTTTTTCGGGGAACTTGAAAAACTGTTTTTT	CASSFFGELEKLFF
TRBJ1-5	TRBD1	.	TRBV28	TGTGCCAGCAGGCAGACAGGGATTCAGCCCCAGCATTTT	CASRQTGIQPQHF
TRBJ1-2	.	once	TRBV30	TGTGCCTGGAGCAAATTACAGGGTATCTATGGCTACACCTTC	CAWSKLQGIYGYTF
TRBJ1-1	.	.	TRBV7-2	TGTGCCAGCAGCTTAGCTCTAGGGGCAAGGAACACTGAAGCTTTCTTT	CASSLALGARNTEAFF
TRBJ2-7	.	once	TRBV21-1	TGTGCCAGCAGCAAAGACGGGACTAGCTGGTACGAGCAGTACTTC	CASSKDGTSWYEQYF
TRBJ1-5	TRBD1	.	TRBV7-8	TGTGCCAGCAGCTTAGGTCCCGGGACAGGGAATAGCAATCAGCCCCAGCATTTT	CASSLGPGTGNSNQPQHF
TRBJ1-2	.	once	TRBV3-1/TRBV3-2	TGTGCCAGCAGCCAAGGAATCGGAGGGAGGCGGGATGGCTACACCTTC	CASSQGIGGRRDGYTF
TRBJ2-5	.	.	TRBV3-1/TRBV3-2	TGTGCCAGCAGATCTTCAGGGGAAGAGACCCAGTACTTC	CASRSSGEETQYF
TRBJ1-3	.	.	TRBV30	TGTGCCTGGATGGCTCGGGGTGGGAACACCATATATTTT	CAWMARGGNTIYF
TRBJ2-7	.	.	TRBV6-5	TGTGCCAGCACCTCCCATGCGACAGTACGGGAGCAGTACTTC	CASTSHATVREQYF
TRBJ1-1	.	.	TRBV5-1	TGCGCCAGCAGCTTCGCAGGGTTCATTACTACTGAAGCTTTCTTT	CASSFAGFITTEAFF
TRBJ1-4	.	once	TRBV18	TGTGCCAGCTCACCACGGGGCTTAATCGGAACTAATGAAAAACTGTTTTTT	CASSPRGLIGTNEKLFF
TRBJ1-1	.	.	TRBV5-1	TGCGCCAGCAGCTTGGGTCCAACCCCGGGGGGGACTGAAGCTTTCTTT	CASSLGPTPGGTEAFF
TRBJ1-2	TRBD1	once	TRBV24-1	TGTGCCACCAGTGATTGGGACAGGGGGGACTACACCTTC	CATSDWDRGDYTF
TRBJ2-5	.	once	TRBV28	TGTGCCAGCAGTTTGGAGCGGGCCCTAGAGACCCAGTACTTC	CASSLERALETQYF
TRBJ2-7	.	.	TRBV25-1	TGTGCCAGCAGTGGGAGTGTCCCTGGATCCTACGAGCAGTACTTC	CASSGSVPGSYEQYF
TRBJ2-7	TRBD1	.	TRBV27	TGTGCCAGCAGCCCAGGGGGTTACGAGCAGTACTTC	CASSPGGYEQYF
TRBJ1-2	.	.	TRBV5-5	TGTGCCAGCAGCTTGGCCGCTTACAGGGCTAGTTATGGCTACACCTTC	CASSLAAYRASYGYTF
TRBJ1-5	TRBD1	.	TRBV2	TGTGCCAGCAGTCGCAGGGGGGATAGCAATCAGCCCCAGCATTTT	CASSRRGDSNQPQHF
TRBJ2-5	.	once	TRBV30	TGTGCCTGGGACGCTGGGGACTGGGAGCACTTC	CAWDAGDWEHF
TRBJ1-1	.	.	TRBV24-1	TGTGCCACCAGTGATTACGAGGACACTGAAGCTTTCTTT	CATSDYEDTEAFF
TRBJ2-7	TRBD2	.	TRBV23-1	TGCGCCAGCAGTCCACTTCGGACTAGTCCCGACGAGCAGTACTTC	CASSPLRTSPDEQYF
TRBJ2-2	.	.	TRBV3-1/TRBV3-2	TGTGCCAGCAGCCCCTCCCCGGGGATCACCGGGGAGCTGTTTTTT	CASSPSPGITGELFF
TRBJ1-1	.	.	TRBV19	TGTGCCAGTAGTATATTCCTCAGGCAGAACACTGAAGCTTTCTTT	CASSIFLRQNTEAFF
TRBJ2-6	.	.	TRBV5-1	TGCGCCAGCAGCTTAAAAGACGGGATCGACTCTGGGGCCAACGTCCTGACTTTC	CASSLKDGIDSGANVLTF
TRBJ1-1	.	.	TRBV6-4	TGTGCCAGCAGTGAGGCCGTGAACACTGAAGCTTTCTTT	CASSEAVNTEAFF
TRBJ2-7	TRBD2	.	TRBV6-2/TRBV6-3	TGTGCCAGCAGCTCCCAGACCCTGAGCGGGGCCTCTGAACCCTACGAGCAGTACTTC	CASSSQTLSGASEPYEQYF
TRBJ2-1	.	.	TRBV19	TGTGCCAGTAGTACCCTCCGGGAAAATGAGCAGTTCTTC	CASSTLRENEQFF
TRBJ2-2	.	.	TRBV3-1/TRBV3-2	TGTGCCAGCAGCCAAGTTCTAGCAGTCACCGGGGAGCTGTTTTTT	CASSQVLAVTGELFF
TRBJ2-4	.	.	TRBV6-5	TGTGCCACCCCGGACACCTCCCGAGACATTCAGTACTTC	CATPDTSRDIQYF
TRBJ1-1	TRBD1	.	TRBV25-1	TGTGCCAGCAGCGGACAGGGGGTCACTGAAGCTTTCTTT	CASSGQGVTEAFF